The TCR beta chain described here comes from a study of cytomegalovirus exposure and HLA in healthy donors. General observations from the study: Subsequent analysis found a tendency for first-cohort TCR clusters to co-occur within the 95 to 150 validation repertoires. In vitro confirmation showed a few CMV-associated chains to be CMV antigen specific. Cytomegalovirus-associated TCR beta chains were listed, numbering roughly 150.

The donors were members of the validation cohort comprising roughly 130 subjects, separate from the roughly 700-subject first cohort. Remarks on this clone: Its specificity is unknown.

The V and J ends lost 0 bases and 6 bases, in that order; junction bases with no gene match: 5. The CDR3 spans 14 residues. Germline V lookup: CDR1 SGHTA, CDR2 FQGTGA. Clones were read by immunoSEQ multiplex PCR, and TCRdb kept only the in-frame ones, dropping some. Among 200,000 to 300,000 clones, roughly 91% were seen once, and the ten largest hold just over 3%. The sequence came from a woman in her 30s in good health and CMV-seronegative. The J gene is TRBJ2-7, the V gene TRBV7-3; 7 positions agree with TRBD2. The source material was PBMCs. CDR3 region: CASSLTGTTGEQYF. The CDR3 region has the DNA TGTGCCAGCAGCTTAACGGGGACTACGGGCGAGCAGTACTTC.